A selection of T cell receptor beta chains follows, all from one sample in a study of T-cell reconstitution after alpha-beta-depleted transplantation in children. TCRdb reprocessed the PCR reads via MiXCR and lists one record per CDR3 protein. Among fewer than 250,000 distinct CDR3 sequences listed, 6.5% to 9% were seen once. The sample consisted of PBMCs, mostly from graft donor cells, taken 180 days after TCRalphabeta/CD19-depleted stem cell transplant. These receptors came from a male patient under 18 who had a stem cell transplant for acute lymphoblastic leukemia, so the T cells may come from the graft donor. CDR3s include the opening cysteine and the closing phenylalanine or tryptophan. A D gene is named only where the DNA matches it firmly. Only part of the rows carry a size: once, few, many, or a class if the clone is expanded.

cdr3_nt: TGTGCCAGCATGATGGGGACTGAAGCTTTCTTT; cdr3_aa: CASMMGTEAFF; j_call: TRBJ1-1; clone_size: few; v_call: TRBV12-3/TRBV12-4; d_call: NA
cdr3_nt: TGTGCCAGCAGCTCCGGACCTTCGTCCGAGCAGTACTTC; cdr3_aa: CASSSGPSSEQYF; j_call: TRBJ2-7; clone_size: many; v_call: TRBV7-6; d_call: NA
cdr3_nt: TGCAGCGCCTTTAGCCGCCAAGAGACCCAGTACTTC; cdr3_aa: CSAFSRQETQYF; j_call: TRBJ2-5; clone_size: many; v_call: TRBV29-1; d_call: NA
cdr3_nt: TGCGCCAGCAGCCAAGAGGTAGCGGGGTTAGCCGAGCAGTACTTC; cdr3_aa: CASSQEVAGLAEQYF; j_call: TRBJ2-7; clone_size: many; v_call: TRBV4-1; d_call: TRBD2
cdr3_nt: TGTGCCAGCAGTGAAGACCAGGTTGTCGGGGAGCTGTTTTTT; cdr3_aa: CASSEDQVVGELFF; j_call: TRBJ2-2; clone_size: many; v_call: TRBV2; d_call: NA
cdr3_nt: TGTGCCAGCTTCGAGGGCTCGGGGGAGCAGTACTTC; cdr3_aa: CASFEGSGEQYF; j_call: TRBJ2-7; clone_size: many; v_call: TRBV10-3; d_call: NA
cdr3_nt: TGTGCCAGCAGCAGGTTTAGATGGAGCCTAATAAGGGCCAACGTCCTGACTTTC; cdr3_aa: CASSRFRWSLIRANVLTF; j_call: TRBJ2-6; clone_size: many; v_call: TRBV21-1; d_call: NA
cdr3_nt: TGTGCCAGCAGCCCCCATTGGGGGGCAAGCACAGATACGCAGTATTTT; cdr3_aa: CASSPHWGASTDTQYF; j_call: TRBJ2-3; clone_size: many; v_call: TRBV28; d_call: NA
cdr3_nt: TGTGCCAGCAGCGTGACCAACAGGGACTATGGCTACACCTTC; cdr3_aa: CASSVTNRDYGYTF; j_call: TRBJ1-2; clone_size: many; v_call: TRBV9; d_call: NA
cdr3_nt: TGTGCCAGCAGCTTCCGGGACAGGGGAACTGAAGCTTTCTTT; cdr3_aa: CASSFRDRGTEAFF; j_call: TRBJ1-1; clone_size: many; v_call: TRBV11-2; d_call: TRBD1
cdr3_nt: TGCAGTGCTAGAGCAACGGACAGAACTCGGTACGAGCAGTACTTC; cdr3_aa: CSARATDRTRYEQYF; j_call: TRBJ2-7; clone_size: many; v_call: TRBV20-1; d_call: NA
cdr3_nt: TGCAGTGCTAGAAACGAGCGGGAGTCGAACTACGAGCAGTACTTC; cdr3_aa: CSARNERESNYEQYF; j_call: TRBJ2-7; clone_size: many; v_call: TRBV20-1; d_call: TRBD2
cdr3_nt: TGTGCCAGCAGCTTACACGCCGGGCGTGGGGATACGCAGTATTTT; cdr3_aa: CASSLHAGRGDTQYF; j_call: TRBJ2-3; clone_size: many; v_call: TRBV7-8; d_call: NA
cdr3_nt: TGCAGCGTCCCGGTGGCTAGCGCACTAGGGACCGGGGAGCTGTTTTTT; cdr3_aa: CSVPVASALGTGELFF; j_call: TRBJ2-2; clone_size: many; v_call: TRBV29-1; d_call: NA
cdr3_nt: TGTGCCAGCAGTCCCTTCGTAGCCTACGAGCAGTACTTC; cdr3_aa: CASSPFVAYEQYF; j_call: TRBJ2-7; clone_size: many; v_call: TRBV6-5; d_call: NA
cdr3_nt: TGTGCCAGCACCCCGACAGGGGGCCTAAATCAGCCCCAGCATTTT; cdr3_aa: CASTPTGGLNQPQHF; j_call: TRBJ1-5; clone_size: NA; v_call: TRBV28; d_call: TRBD1
cdr3_nt: TGTGCCAGCAGCCCCCCTAGCGGGGGGTACAATGAGCAGTTCTTC; cdr3_aa: CASSPPSGGYNEQFF; j_call: TRBJ2-1; clone_size: many; v_call: TRBV6-2/TRBV6-3; d_call: TRBD2
cdr3_nt: TGCAGTGCTAGAGATAGTCCCACCGGGCCCTACAATGAGCAGTTCTTC; cdr3_aa: CSARDSPTGPYNEQFF; j_call: TRBJ2-1; clone_size: many; v_call: TRBV20-1; d_call: NA
cdr3_nt: TGTGCCAGCAGTTACGGACAGGGGGATAATCAGCCCCAGCATTTT; cdr3_aa: CASSYGQGDNQPQHF; j_call: TRBJ1-5; clone_size: many; v_call: TRBV6-5; d_call: TRBD1
cdr3_nt: TGTGCCAGCAGCTCAGAGAGACTGCCCCAAGAGACCCAGTACTTC; cdr3_aa: CASSSERLPQETQYF; j_call: TRBJ2-5; clone_size: few; v_call: TRBV7-6; d_call: NA
cdr3_nt: TGCGCCAGCAGCCAAACTCGGACTAGCGCAAGCACAGATACGCAGTATTTT; cdr3_aa: CASSQTRTSASTDTQYF; j_call: TRBJ2-3; clone_size: many; v_call: TRBV4-1; d_call: TRBD2
cdr3_nt: TGTGCCAGCAGCTCCGGGACAGGGGGCGGCGAGCAGTACTTC; cdr3_aa: CASSSGTGGGEQYF; j_call: TRBJ2-7; clone_size: many; v_call: TRBV18; d_call: TRBD1
cdr3_nt: TGTGCTAGCAGCACCGACAGGGGGTTTGGAGAGACCCAGTACTTC; cdr3_aa: CASSTDRGFGETQYF; j_call: TRBJ2-5; clone_size: many; v_call: TRBV7-7; d_call: TRBD1
cdr3_nt: TGTGCCAGCAGAGAATACAGGGGGCGAGGGGAAAAACTGTTTTTT; cdr3_aa: CASREYRGRGEKLFF; j_call: TRBJ1-4; clone_size: once; v_call: TRBV6-1; d_call: TRBD1
cdr3_nt: TGTGCCAGCAGTAGGGGACCGGAACAAGAGACCCAGTACTTC; cdr3_aa: CASSRGPEQETQYF; j_call: TRBJ2-5; clone_size: many; v_call: TRBV2; d_call: NA
cdr3_nt: TGTGCCAGCAGTCCAGGACAGGGGGCAGCCAAAAACATTCAGTACTTC; cdr3_aa: CASSPGQGAAKNIQYF; j_call: TRBJ2-4; clone_size: many; v_call: TRBV28; d_call: TRBD1
cdr3_nt: TGCGCCAGCAGCTTTGATCGGGGACTAGCGGGAGGTACAGATACGCAGTATTTT; cdr3_aa: CASSFDRGLAGGTDTQYF; j_call: TRBJ2-3; clone_size: many; v_call: TRBV5-1; d_call: TRBD2
cdr3_nt: TGTGCCAGCAGAGCGGACTACACCGGGGAGCTGTTTTTT; cdr3_aa: CASRADYTGELFF; j_call: TRBJ2-2; clone_size: few; v_call: TRBV6-1; d_call: NA
cdr3_nt: TGTGCCAGCAGCATGACCCAAAACGGGAATTCACCCCTCCACTTT; cdr3_aa: CASSMTQNGNSPLHF; j_call: TRBJ1-6; clone_size: many; v_call: TRBV5-4; d_call: NA